Listed here are 16 T cell receptor beta chains from one sample, sequenced in a study of cytomegalovirus exposure and HLA in healthy donors. The study ran its PCR with 60 Vbeta and 13 Jbeta primers. Only in-frame clones appear in the TCRdb table, and some are missing; sequencing was by immunoSEQ multiplex PCR. The table has roughly 100,000 clones, around four fifths seen once. Sequencing was carried out using PBMCs. These receptors originate from a man aged 50-59 years in good health and CMV-seronegative.

The chain has TRBV18 and TRBJ1-1; a possible D gene is TRBD1 (5 bases). Per the germline V gene, CDR1 is KGHSH and CDR2 is LQKENI. The CDR3 is made up of 15 amino acids. Trimming left V 4 bases short and J 2 bases short, with 14 bases between. The DNA of the CDR3 is TGTGCCAGCTCACTTAGTGGGGCCCTTAACACTGAAGCTTTCTTT. Amino acids: CASSLSGALNTEAFF.

The J gene is TRBJ1-1, the V gene TRBV15, with D unclear. Germline V gene sequence: CDR1 LNHNV, CDR2 YYDKDF (reference sequence). This CDR3 has 13 amino acids. V was trimmed by 0 bases and J by 1 base, leaving 3 bases between them. CDR3: CATSRDRNTEAFF. The CDR3 DNA sequence: TGTGCCACCAGCAGAGACAGGAACACTGAAGCTTTCTTT.

This chain connects TRBV4-1 to TRBJ1-2; the match to TRBD1 covers 7 bases. V gave up 2 bases and J gave up 6 bases; unmatched junction bases: 6. The CDR3 loop spans 14 amino acids. Germline V lookup: CDR1 MGHRA, CDR2 YSYEKL. CDR3 in DNA: TGCGCCAGCAGCCAATCGGGACAGAGCCATGGCTACACCTTC. This translates into CASSQSGQSHGYTF.

The chain is built from TRBV7-8 and TRBJ2-7; perhaps TRBD1 as D (5 bases). In germline, CDR1 is SGHVS, CDR2 FQNEAQ. The CDR3 contains 16 residues. The germline V and J ends were trimmed by 6 bases and 3 bases, with 21 bases remaining between them. The CDR3, as DNA: TGTGCCAGCAGTTCAATGCCAAGGGGCCGTGGCTACGAGCAGTACGTC. It specifies CASSSMPRGRGYEQYV.

This clone was found once. V usage is TRBV2 and J usage is TRBJ1-6; D call uncertain. This CDR3 has 15 amino acids. Trimming took off 5 bases at V and 9 bases at J, with 17 bases between the two ends. Germline CDR1 is SNHLY and CDR2 is FYNNEI. CDR3 sequence (DNA): TGTGCCAGCAGTCCAGCGGGTTATCAACTTTCACCCCTCCACTTT. Protein sequence: CASSPAGYQLSPLHF.

In its sample, this clone was seen a few times. The J gene is TRBJ2-7, the V gene TRBV5-4; D possibly corresponds to TRBD2 (7 bases). The germline V gene has CDR1 SGHNT and CDR2 YYREEE (reference sequence). V lost 6 bases to trimming and J lost 7 bases, with 17 bases between them. This CDR3 has 13 residues. DNA for the CDR3: TGTGCCAGCAAAAGGGGGGGGGCGGATGAGCAGTACGTC. It translates to CASKRGGADEQYV.

V gene TRBV11-2 combines with J gene TRBJ1-1; D may be TRBD1 (5 bases). Trimming shortened V by 8 bases and J by 4 bases, and 17 bases separated the two germline ends. In germline, CDR1 is SGHAT, CDR2 FQNNGV. The CDR3 spans 14 residues. The CDR3 coding sequence is TGTGCCAGCGTCAATCGTAGGGGAGGCACTGAAGCTTTCTTT. Translating gives CASVNRRGGTEAFF.

This chain uses TRBV4-3 with TRBJ1-3; 9 bases fit TRBD1. The V and J ends lost 3 bases and 3 bases, in that order; junction bases with no gene match: 3. CDR1 and CDR2 from the germline V gene are LGHNA and YSLEER. The CDR3 is 15 amino acids. The CDR3: CASSQGTGNGNTIYF. CDR3 in DNA: TGCGCCAGCAGCCAGGGGACAGGGAATGGAAACACCATATATTTT.

The rearrangement joins TRBV12-5 to TRBJ1-5; perhaps TRBD1 as D (6 bases). CDR3 size: 14 residues. V was trimmed by 0 bases and J by 7 bases, leaving 10 bases between them. From germline, CDR1 is LGHNT and CDR2 FRNRAP. Written as DNA, the CDR3 is TGTGCTAGTGGTTTGGTAAACAGGGACCAGCCCCAGCATTTT. Translation: CASGLVNRDQPQHF.

V usage is TRBV6-6 and J usage is TRBJ2-5; a possible D gene is TRBD1 (5 bases). The ends were cut back, 6 bases at V and 1 base at J, with 15 bases in the middle. The V gene's germline CDR1 is MNHNY and CDR2 SVGAGI (reference sequence). The CDR3 runs to 15 residues. CDR3: CASRPADGAQETQYF. CDR3 sequence (DNA): TGTGCCAGCAGACCCGCGGATGGGGCCCAAGAGACCCAGTACTTC.

To note about this clone: Mismatch with germline at one junction end may stem from a read error. V is TRBV2 and J is TRBJ1-5; 7 nucleotides match TRBD1. The CDR3 is 14 residues long. Germline loops: CDR1 SNHLY, CDR2 FYNNEI. CDR3 protein: CASREDRVIQPQHF. The CDR3 DNA sequence: TGTGCCAGCAGGGAAGACAGGGTGATTCAGCCCCAGCATTTT.

The V gene is TRBV7-2, the J gene TRBJ1-5; no clear D. The CDR3 spans 17 residues. V lost 1 base and J lost 0, with 13 bases in between. Germline V gene sequence: CDR1 SGHTA, CDR2 FQGNSA. CDR3 sequence: CASSLVSAGYSNQPQHF. The CDR3 DNA sequence: TGTGCCAGCAGCTTAGTTTCGGCAGGTTATAGCAATCAGCCCCAGCATTTT.

V gene TRBV7-9 combines with J gene TRBJ2-1; 10 bases fit TRBD2. Germline CDR1 is SEHNR and CDR2 is FQNEAQ (reference sequence). This CDR3 is 14 amino acids long. With V trimmed by 3 bases and J by 9 bases, 5 bases remained unmatched. The CDR3 sequence: CASSFSGGKGEQFF. In DNA form, the CDR3 reads TGTGCCAGCAGCTTTAGCGGGGGGAAGGGTGAGCAGTTCTTC. The full variable domain, in which reference TRBV7-9 and TRBJ2-1 provide the parts outside the CDR3, is DTGVSQNPRHKITKRGQNVTFRCDPISEHNRLYWYRQTLGQGPEFLTYFQNEAQLEKSRLLSDRFSAERPKGSFSTLEIQRTEQGDSAMYLCASSFSGGKGEQFFGPGTRLTVL.

This rearrangement joins TRBV7-3 to TRBJ2-1; 11 positions agree with TRBD2. The trim removed 4 bases at V and 4 bases at J, leaving 3 bases unmatched. Germline values: CDR1 SGHTA, CDR2 FQGTGA. CDR3 length equals 15 residues. The CDR3 loop reads CASSSGLAEYNEQFF. The CDR3 DNA follows: TGTGCCAGCAGCTCGGGACTAGCGGAGTACAATGAGCAGTTCTTC.

On this clone itself: At one end, the junction sequence differs from germline, possibly due to a read error. The CDR3 DNA is TGCGCCAGCAGCCTACTAGCGGGGGGTAAAAATGAGCAGCTCTTC. Its translation: CASSLLAGGKNEQLF. The chain uses TRBV5-1 and TRBJ2-1; TRBD2 aligns across 12 bases. This CDR3 contains 15 residues. From germline, CDR1 is SGHRS and CDR2 YFSETQ.

The V gene is TRBV6-4, the J gene TRBJ2-1; 11 bases are shared with TRBD1. Germline values: CDR1 MRHNA, CDR2 SNTAGT. CDR3 length: 15 amino acids. Trimming removed 5 bases from V and 4 bases from J; junction bases left unmatched: 4. CDR3 region: CASSLGTGGYNEQFF. DNA for the CDR3: TGTGCCAGCAGTCTCGGGACAGGGGGGTACAATGAGCAGTTCTTC.